This T cell receptor beta chain stems from a study of blood T cell repertoires in COVID-19 (TCRdb year 2020). About the full investigation: The collaborator samples originated in the United States, Italy and Spain and spanned the acute and convalescent phases of COVID-19. The repertoires were released in a freely available public database intended as a resource for research on the immune response to SARS-CoV-2. Deeply sampled blood TCRbeta repertoires from subjects exposed to, actively infected with, or recovered from COVID-19 were included in the dataset. Where available, HLA class I and class II types were taken from metadata supplied by the sample provider and were not determined by assay-based typing. The sample metadata nearly always contained a de-identified subject ID, COVID-19 status, age in years and sex. The prospective study material was composed of cDNA or gDNA derived from T cells, B-cell-depleted T cells, or PBMCs. Samples were obtained from the ongoing ImmuneRACE study (first 160 participants) and from over a thousand subjects provided by 6 global collaborators. Study-wide conclusions, independent of this receptor: The quantity of clinical and demographic metadata differed by source and by participant and was supplied without curation.

TCRbeta CDR3 regions were amplified from genomic DNA using the immunoSEQ Assay, a bias-controlled multiplex PCR. The source study handled its data this way. Within the assay, amplification of reference gene primers was used to estimate how many nucleated cells each sample contained. Sequence reads were collapsed and filtered to measure the absolute abundance of every unique TCRbeta CDR3 rearrangement. For each sample, productive Simpson clonality was calculated by taking the square root of Simpson's diversity index across productive rearrangements. TCRdb re-hosts the immuneACCESS table, in-frame sequences only. Its copies lack some clones; in the studies checked, an unresolved V gene accounts for under half of them, and the cause for the rest is not known. V, J and clone size are taken as reported in that table, and D and trimming were inferred from the DNA itself. The sample data list under 40,000 clones, and over 85% of these were observed just once. Of the sample, over 0.85% is held by the ten largest clones.

V ends up 7 bases short and J 5 bases short, with an unmatched junction base count of 6. As encoded in the germline V gene, CDR1 is MNHEY while CDR2 is SVGAGI. The CDR3, cysteine through phenylalanine, is 14 amino acids long. Left in the record is the CDR3 DNA by itself, 42 bases read in frame from the first base. A note on this clone: Its antigen target is currently unknown. Base qualities are not recorded, but no much larger clone differs from it by a single base.

Collaborating institutions collected whole blood in K2EDTA tubes following their own protocols. Collaborator samples were shipped for TCRbeta analysis as frozen whole blood, isolated PBMCs, or DNA extracted from either sample type. Recombination joined TRBV6-5 with TRBJ2-2, and 8 bases in between align with TRBD1. This clonotype originated in a male donor with active COVID-19. The sequenced sample was peripheral blood. The sequence in DNA is TGTGCCAGCAAACAGGGGGTCTATACCGGGGAGCTGTTTTTT. Its protein is CASKQGVYTGELFF.